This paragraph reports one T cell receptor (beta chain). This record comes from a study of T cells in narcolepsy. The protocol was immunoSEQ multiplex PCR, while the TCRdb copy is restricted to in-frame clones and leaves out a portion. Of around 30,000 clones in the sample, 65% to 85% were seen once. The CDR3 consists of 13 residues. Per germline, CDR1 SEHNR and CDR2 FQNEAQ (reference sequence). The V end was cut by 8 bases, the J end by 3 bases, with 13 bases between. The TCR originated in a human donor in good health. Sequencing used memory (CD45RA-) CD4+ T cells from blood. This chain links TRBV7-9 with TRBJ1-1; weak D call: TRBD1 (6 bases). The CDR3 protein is CASRRRGDTEAFF. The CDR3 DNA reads TGTGCCAGCCGCAGAAGGGGGGACACTGAAGCTTTCTTT.